The 32 T cell receptor beta chains listed next were all sequenced from one sample in a study of blood T cell repertoires in COVID-19. TCRdb's table, derived via immunoSEQ multiplex PCR, lists solely in-frame clones and lacks some. This table has 150,000 or so clones, 80% to 90% appearing once. Sequenced input: peripheral blood. The origin of the receptors is a young man with COVID-19, enrolled during active disease.

The chain links TRBV4-3 to TRBJ2-7; 10 nucleotides agree with TRBD2. The CDR3 covers 14 residues. J gave up 3 bases and V 2 bases, and 1 base lay outside the gene matches. From germline, CDR1 is LGHNA and CDR2 YSLEER. The CDR3 DNA reads TGCGCCAGCAGCCAACTAGCGGGAGTCTACGAGCAGTACTTC. It translates to CASSQLAGVYEQYF.

CDR3 amino acids: CASSLGVGPGNEQFF. The CDR3 DNA sequence: TGTGCCAGCAGCCTCGGTGTGGGGCCGGGCAATGAGCAGTTCTTC. The gene calls are TRBV5-5 and TRBJ2-1; weak D call: TRBD1 (5 bases). The germline V gene encodes CDR1 SGHKS and CDR2 YYEKEE (reference sequence). This CDR3 contains 15 residues. The V end lost 4 bases, the J end lost 6 bases, and 17 bases lay between the germline ends.

The chain joins TRBV6-5 to TRBJ2-3; maybe TRBD2 (6 bases). Looked up from germline, CDR1 is MNHEY and CDR2 is SVGAGI. Trimming stripped 0 bases from V and 1 base from J, with 8 bases between. The CDR3 loop spans 15 amino acids. The DNA of the CDR3 is TGTGCCAGCAGTTACTCGGCTAGCGGCACAGATACGCAGTATTTT. It specifies CASSYSASGTDTQYF.

This chain connects TRBV4-2 to TRBJ2-1, with 7 bases identical to TRBD1. After removal of 1 base from V and 2 bases from J, the junction contained 14 bases not matched to a gene. The CDR3 has 19 amino acids. In germline, CDR1 is LGHNA, CDR2 YNFKEQ. This CDR3 is CASSQVTPYRDSPYNEQFF. The CDR3 nucleotides are TGTGCCAGCAGCCAAGTTACCCCCTACCGGGACAGTCCCTACAATGAGCAGTTCTTC.

This clone was detected a few times. This rearrangement joins TRBV3-1 (or the pseudogene TRBV3-2) to TRBJ2-3; unclear D gene. CDR3 size: 14 residues. V was trimmed by 4 bases and J by 2 bases, leaving 10 bases between them. Germline loops: CDR1 LGHDT, CDR2 YNNKEL (reference sequence). The CDR3 DNA reads TGTGCCAGCAGCCCAGCAGTAGCCACAGATACGCAGTATTTT. Translating gives CASSPAVATDTQYF.

The chain is built from TRBV4-1 and TRBJ2-7; 9 nucleotides match TRBD2. CDR3 length: 16 residues. CDR1 and CDR2 from the germline V gene are MGHRA and YSYEKL. Trimming removed 1 base from V and 0 bases from J; junction bases left unmatched: 4. DNA for the CDR3: TGCGCCAGCAGCCAAGTAGCGGGAGTGATCTCCTACGAGCAGTACTTC. This encodes CASSQVAGVISYEQYF.

The V gene is TRBV7-9, the J gene TRBJ2-3; maybe TRBD1 (5 bases). The CDR3 is made up of 13 amino acids. Germline CDR1 and CDR2: SEHNR and FQNEAQ (reference sequence). The germline V and J ends were trimmed by 2 bases and 5 bases, with 8 bases remaining between them. The CDR3: CASSLKGQDTQYF. The CDR3 region has the DNA TGTGCCAGCAGCTTAAAGGGGCAAGATACGCAGTATTTT.

The chain employs TRBV27 and TRBJ2-5; D not certain. Trimming left V 0 bases short and J 5 bases short, with 10 bases between. The germline V gene encodes CDR1 MNHEY and CDR2 SMNVEV (reference sequence). The CDR3 contains 14 residues. CDR3 nucleotides: TGTGCCAGCAGTTTATCGACGGGTAGGGAGACCCAGTACTTC. Amino acids: CASSLSTGRETQYF.

This clone was picked up one time. The chain combines TRBV19 with TRBJ1-5, with TRBD1 as a possible D gene (6 bases). Trimming shortened V by 0 bases and J by 7 bases, and 13 bases separated the two germline ends. CDR3 length equals 15 residues. Germline CDR1 LNHDA, CDR2 SQIVND (reference sequence). CDR3 residues: CASSIERGLGQPQHF. In DNA, the CDR3 is TGTGCCAGTAGTATAGAAAGGGGGTTAGGGCAGCCCCAGCATTTT.

The rearrangement uses TRBV28 and TRBJ1-6, with D unclear. The CDR3 is 11 amino acids. The germline gives CDR1 MDHEN, CDR2 SYDVKM. V was pared by 5 bases and J by 12 bases, with 8 bases between. The CDR3 spells CASSRSGPLHF. CDR3 sequence (DNA): TGTGCCAGCAGTCGGAGTGGACCCCTCCACTTT.

The chain couples TRBV7-2 to TRBJ2-4; no definite D call. Between the trimmed V and J ends, which lost 5 bases and 0 bases, there was a span of 14 bases. Per germline, CDR1 SGHTA and CDR2 FQGNSA. The CDR3 totals 16 residues. The CDR3 region is CASSHSRILAKNIQYF. In DNA form, the CDR3 reads TGTGCCAGCAGCCATAGCCGTATCTTAGCCAAAAACATTCAGTACTTC.

The sample holds a few counts of this clone. V and J are TRBV4-1 and TRBJ2-1, with D perhaps TRBD2 (5 bases). CDR3 size: 12 residues. CDR1 is MGHRA and CDR2 is YSYEKL in the germline V gene. Deletions cut 4 bases from V and 12 bases from J, with 13 bases between. This CDR3 reads CASSLARGSQFF. CDR3 coding DNA: TGCGCCAGCAGCCTTGCCCGGGGTTCGCAGTTCTTC.

J is TRBJ2-1 and V is TRBV27, with 7 bases matching TRBD2. V was clipped by 7 bases and J by 9 bases; unmatched bases: 6. This CDR3 has 12 residues. Germline assignment: CDR1 MNHEY and CDR2 SMNVEV (reference sequence). CDR3 nucleotides: TGTGCCAGCATGGGAGGGGTGGGTGAGCAGTTCTTC. It yields the protein CASMGGVGEQFF.

The chain carries TRBV27 and TRBJ2-7; TRBD1 aligns across 7 bases. V lost 2 bases and J lost 0; bases outside the gene matches: 7. The germline V gene encodes CDR1 MNHEY and CDR2 SMNVEV (reference sequence). The CDR3 consists of 16 residues. DNA for the CDR3: TGTGCCAGCAGTTTAAACGCCAGACAGGGCTCCTACGAGCAGTACTTC. Amino acids: CASSLNARQGSYEQYF.

The chain carries TRBV4-3 and TRBJ2-1; 9 nucleotides agree with TRBD2. The germline V gene encodes CDR1 LGHNA and CDR2 YSLEER. V trimming: 0 bases; J trimming: 4 bases; junction bases outside the gene matches: 4. CDR3 size: 16 residues. The CDR3 protein is CASSQEGLAGYNEQFF. CDR3 bases: TGCGCCAGCAGCCAAGAGGGACTAGCCGGTTACAATGAGCAGTTCTTC.

V and J are TRBV7-2 and TRBJ2-5, with 8 bases identical to TRBD1. The CDR3 spans 15 residues. J gave up 5 bases and V 5 bases, and 10 bases lay outside the gene matches. Germline CDR1 is SGHTA and CDR2 is FQGNSA. The CDR3 nucleotides read TGTGCCAGCAGCGGAGCAGGGGGCGTGGGGGAGACCCAGTACTTC. Its protein product is CASSGAGGVGETQYF.

This rearrangement joins TRBV9 to TRBJ2-6, with 7 bases fitting TRBD1. V shed 4 bases and J 1 base; nucleotides not matched to a gene: 2. Germline V gives CDR1 SGDLS, CDR2 YYNGEE. This CDR3 contains 15 residues. CDR3 amino acids: CASSPQGSGANVLTF. CDR3 DNA: TGTGCCAGCAGCCCACAGGGGTCTGGGGCCAACGTCCTGACTTTC.

The chain carries TRBV9 and TRBJ2-1; the match to TRBD1 covers 8 bases. Germline values: CDR1 SGDLS, CDR2 YYNGEE. The CDR3 extends over 16 amino acids. With 3 bases clipped from V and 1 base from J, the junction kept 6 bases outside the gene matches. CDR3 nucleotides: TGTGCCAGCAGCGGGGGGACAGGACAGTCCTACAATGAGCAGTTCTTC. Protein sequence: CASSGGTGQSYNEQFF. Full variable domain (remainder filled in from reference TRBV9 and TRBJ2-1): DSGVTQTPKHLITATGQRVTLRCSPRSGDLSVYWYQQSLDQGLQFLIQYYNGEERAKGNILERFSAQQFPDLHSELNLSSLELGDSALYFCASSGGTGQSYNEQFFGPGTRLTVL.

The V call is TRBV12-3 or TRBV12-4, the J call TRBJ2-7; 9 bases fit TRBD1. Unmatched junction bases numbered 0, after V lost 1 base and J lost 5 bases. The CDR3 contains 13 residues. This CDR3 reads CASSLGTGDEQYF. The CDR3 bases are TGTGCCAGCAGTTTAGGGACAGGGGACGAGCAGTACTTC.

CDR3 amino acids: CAWSADSSNQPQHF. The CDR3 DNA reads as TGTGCCTGGAGTGCAGACAGTAGCAATCAGCCCCAGCATTTT. This chain uses TRBV30 with TRBJ1-5; tentative D call: TRBD1 (5 bases). V lost 1 base and J 0 bases, leaving 7 bases between the germline ends. CDR3 length: 14 residues. Germline CDR1 is GTSNPN and CDR2 is SVGIG (reference sequence).

The chain carries TRBV5-6 and TRBJ1-5; D not certain. Germline V gene sequence: CDR1 SGHDT, CDR2 YYEEEE. Trimming stripped 2 bases from V and 2 bases from J, with 11 bases between. The CDR3 totals 15 residues. The CDR3 loop reads CASSFSGLGNQPQHF. In DNA, the CDR3 is TGTGCCAGCAGCTTCTCGGGTCTTGGCAATCAGCCCCAGCATTTT.

V is TRBV2 and J is TRBJ1-1; 8 bases match TRBD1. Trimming removed 7 bases from V and 0 bases from J; junction bases left unmatched: 7. The length of the CDR3 is 15 residues. Germline CDR1 SNHLY, CDR2 FYNNEI. The CDR3 nucleotides read TGTGCCAGCACTAGGACAGGGTATATGAACACTGAAGCTTTCTTT. It codes for CASTRTGYMNTEAFF.

This chain uses TRBV29-1 with TRBJ2-2, with 14 nucleotides matching TRBD2. CDR1 and CDR2 from the germline V gene are SQVTM and ANQGSEA. V gave up 6 bases and J gave up 3 bases; unmatched junction bases: 6. CDR3 length equals 16 residues. Here the CDR3 reads CSVDGTSGSDTGELFF. The CDR3 DNA reads TGCAGCGTCGACGGGACTAGCGGGAGTGACACCGGGGAGCTGTTTTTT.

The chain has TRBV18 and TRBJ2-2, with D maybe TRBD1 (5 bases). CDR1 and CDR2 (germline): KGHSH, LQKENI. The V gene lost 4 bases and the J gene lost 0 bases, with 9 bases spanning the gap. This CDR3 has 15 amino acids. CDR3 sequence reads: CASSRRASNTGELFF. Written as DNA, the CDR3 is TGTGCCAGCTCACGCAGGGCTTCGAACACCGGGGAGCTGTTTTTT.

The V call is TRBV19, the J call TRBJ1-5, with D hard to call. Trimming pared 9 bases from V and 0 bases from J, leaving 15 bases between. Looked up from germline, CDR1 is LNHDA and CDR2 is SQIVND (reference sequence). There are 15 residues in the CDR3. Here the CDR3 DNA reads TGTGCCAGCCGTTATTCGACTGATAGCAATCAGCCCCAGCATTTT. Amino acids: CASRYSTDSNQPQHF.

The chain has TRBV4-3 and TRBJ2-5, with TRBD1 as a possible D gene (6 bases). Germline loops: CDR1 LGHNA, CDR2 YSLEER. The CDR3 covers 15 residues. V lost 1 base and J lost 2, with 11 bases in between. This chain's CDR3 is CASSQGQGIQETQYF. The CDR3 coding sequence is TGCGCCAGCAGCCAAGGCCAGGGGATTCAAGAGACCCAGTACTTC.

This rearrangement joins TRBV7-9 to TRBJ2-1, with 9 bases fitting TRBD2. Per the germline V gene, CDR1 is SEHNR and CDR2 is FQNEAQ (reference sequence). CDR3 size: 15 residues. Losses at the gene ends were 1 base for V and 10 bases for J; bases not matched to a gene: 8. CDR3 in amino acids: CASSLDWLAGREQFF. The CDR3 DNA sequence: TGTGCCAGCAGCTTAGACTGGCTAGCGGGAAGAGAGCAGTTCTTC.

This sequence joins TRBV11-2 and TRBJ2-1, with D perhaps TRBD1 (6 bases). CDR1 SGHAT and CDR2 FQNNGV come from the germline V gene. The germline V and J ends were trimmed by 1 base and 8 bases, with 12 bases remaining between them. The CDR3 contains 14 residues. CDR3 bases: TGTGCCAGCAGCTTAGCCGTAGGGGGATATGAGCAGTTCTTC. As protein: CASSLAVGGYEQFF.

The genes are TRBV19 and TRBJ2-2, with 7 bases fitting TRBD2. Germline V gene lookup returns CDR1 LNHDA and CDR2 SQIVND (reference sequence). The CDR3 is 19 amino acids. With V trimmed by 5 bases and J by 6 bases, 21 bases remained unmatched. The CDR3 loop reads CASSFRVQRGGSAPGELFF. The CDR3 region has the DNA TGTGCCAGTAGTTTCCGGGTTCAGCGGGGCGGGAGCGCCCCCGGGGAGCTGTTTTTT. The variable domain in full, with the rest retrieved from reference TRBV19 and TRBJ2-2, is DGGITQSPKYLFRKEGQNVTLSCEQNLNHDAMYWYRQDPGQGLRLIYYSQIVNDFQKGDIAEGYSVSREKKESFPLTVTSAQKNPTAFYLCASSFRVQRGGSAPGELFFGEGSRLTVL.

V gene TRBV11-2 combines with J gene TRBJ2-2, with D unresolved. The CDR3 totals 14 residues. Germline V gives CDR1 SGHAT, CDR2 FQNNGV. Deletions cut 1 base from V and 1 base from J, with 4 bases between. The CDR3 DNA follows: TGTGCCAGCAGCTTAGCCGTGAACACCGGGGAGCTGTTTTTT. As protein: CASSLAVNTGELFF.

The gene calls are TRBV9 and TRBJ2-2; possibly TRBD2 for D (6 bases). This CDR3 spans 18 amino acids. Trimming cost V 0 bases and J 6 bases, with 21 bases left between them. CDR1 and CDR2 from the germline V gene are SGDLS and YYNGEE. The CDR3 bases are TGTGCCAGCAGCGTAGGTGCGGGGAGCAGCATAATCGCCGGGGAGCTGTTTTTT. It codes for CASSVGAGSSIIAGELFF. Full variable domain (missing parts from reference TRBV9 and TRBJ2-2): DSGVTQTPKHLITATGQRVTLRCSPRSGDLSVYWYQQSLDQGLQFLIQYYNGEERAKGNILERFSAQQFPDLHSELNLSSLELGDSALYFCASSVGAGSSIIAGELFFGEGSRLTVL.

CDR3 in amino acids: CSVAKPFGEQYF. The CDR3 nucleotides are TGCAGCGTTGCTAAACCCTTTGGTGAGCAGTACTTC. The rearrangement links TRBV29-1 to TRBJ2-7; unclear D gene. CDR1 and CDR2 (germline): SQVTM, ANQGSEA. This CDR3 contains 12 residues. V shed 4 bases and J shed 7 bases, with 14 bases lying between them.